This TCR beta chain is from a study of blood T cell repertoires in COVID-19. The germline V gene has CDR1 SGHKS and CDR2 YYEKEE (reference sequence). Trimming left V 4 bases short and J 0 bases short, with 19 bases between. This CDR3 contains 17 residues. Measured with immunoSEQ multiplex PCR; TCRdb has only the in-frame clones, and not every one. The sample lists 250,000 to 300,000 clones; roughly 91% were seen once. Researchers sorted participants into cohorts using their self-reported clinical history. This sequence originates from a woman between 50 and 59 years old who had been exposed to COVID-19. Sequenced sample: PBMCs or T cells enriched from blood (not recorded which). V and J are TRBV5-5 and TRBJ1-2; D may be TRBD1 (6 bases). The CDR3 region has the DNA TGTGCCAGCAGCCTTGGGACACCGCTATTAGCTAACTATGGCTACACCTTC. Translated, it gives CASSLGTPLLANYGYTF.